The clone carrying this T cell receptor beta chain was found a few times. Its target is unknown. Treatment described: roughly 10-day PBMC culture with coronavirus spike peptide pools or control peptides (ViraFEST assay). The data are from a study of vaccination and CD4 T cells after COVID-19. V lost 3 bases to trimming and J lost 4 bases, with 15 bases between them. The CDR3 runs 15 residues. CDR1 is MNHEY, CDR2 SMNVEV, per germline (reference sequence). Cultured CD4+ T cell DNA underwent sequencing with the Oncomine TCR Beta short-read assay. MiXCR was run by TCRdb on the PCR reads, yielding one entry per CDR3 protein. The profile covers 2,500 to 3,500 distinct CDR3 sequences, with around 76% appearing a single time and roughly a quarter taken by the ten largest. Study-level findings and limits: It was observed that, in convalescent patients, a median about 90% of reactive clones arose only post-vaccination.

J is TRBJ1-2 and V is TRBV27; D gene ambiguous. This sequence originates from a human donor who had recovered from COVID-19. Sequencing was done on a sample of CD4+ T cells from blood, cultured in vitro. The CDR3 sequence: CASSFMPPATYGYTF. Written as DNA, the CDR3 is TGTGCCAGCAGTTTTATGCCTCCCGCTACCTATGGCTACACCTTC.